These T cell receptor beta chains were read from a single sample in a study of CD8 T cells in ankylosing spondylitis. In TCRdb, the 5' RACE reads were re-called with MiXCR into one record per CDR3 protein. The table records over 600,000 distinct CDR3 sequences, under 20% of them present only once. Input material: blood, either unsorted or a sorted T cell fraction (not recorded which). The receptors stem from a male donor with ankylosing spondylitis. The CDR3 runs from the conserved cysteine through the conserved F or W. D genes are given only for firm matches. Expanded clones are given a class, and other clones once, few, many or no size at all.

v_gene	j_gene	abundance	d_gene	CDR3nt	CDR3aa
TRBV2	TRBJ1-5	many	.	TGTGCCAGCAACCCGGAGTCCATTAGCAATCAGCCCCAGCATTTT	CASNPESISNQPQHF
TRBV20-1	TRBJ1-6	few	.	TGCAGTGCTAGCGAAGGGAATTCACCCCTCCACTTT	CSASEGNSPLHF
TRBV7-2	TRBJ2-4	.	.	TGTGCCAGCAGTCCTAGGACGGGCAAAAACATTCAGTACTTC	CASSPRTGKNIQYF
TRBV7-9	TRBJ2-4	.	.	TGTGCCGGCACCCGGGCAGCCGACCTAGCCAAAAACATTCAGTACTTC	CAGTRAADLAKNIQYF
TRBV5-1	TRBJ2-1	few	.	TGCGCCAGCAGCTTGTTGTCGGGGGCCACCTACAATGAGCAGTTCTTC	CASSLLSGATYNEQFF
TRBV14	TRBJ1-5	once	.	TGTGCCAGCAGCCAAGACGATCAGCCCCAGCATTTT	CASSQDDQPQHF
TRBV21-1	TRBJ2-3	.	.	TGTGCCAGCAGCAAATCCCTTGGATCGACTAGCGGCTACACAGATACGCAGTATTTT	CASSKSLGSTSGYTDTQYF
TRBV5-1	TRBJ1-5	few	TRBD1	TGCGCCAGCAGCTTTTACAGGGGGCAGGATAGCAATCAGCCCCAGCATTTT	CASSFYRGQDSNQPQHF
TRBV20-1	TRBJ2-4	.	.	TGCAGTGGGGTTCAGCTAGCCAAAAACATTCAGTACTTC	CSGVQLAKNIQYF
TRBV10-3	TRBJ1-6	.	TRBD1	TGTGCCATCAGAAAAACCGGGACAGGGGATTCACCCCTCCACTTT	CAIRKTGTGDSPLHF
TRBV24-1	TRBJ2-2	few	.	TGTGCCACCAGTGATGCGGGTCGGACCGGGGAGCTGTTTTTT	CATSDAGRTGELFF
TRBV3-1	TRBJ2-2	few	.	TGTGCCAGCAGCCAAGGGTCCGTTTGGACCGGGGAGCTGTTTTTT	CASSQGSVWTGELFF
TRBV14	TRBJ2-3	few	TRBD2	TGTGCCAGCAGCCAGATAGCGGGAGTGGGTACGCAGTATTTT	CASSQIAGVGTQYF
TRBV7-3	TRBJ2-3	few	.	TGTGCCAGCAGCTTAGGGGCCCGGGATACGCAGTATTTT	CASSLGARDTQYF
TRBV20-1	TRBJ1-6	.	.	TGCAGTGCTAGAGATTCCAGGCCAACTAATTCACCCCTCCACTTT	CSARDSRPTNSPLHF
TRBV6-1	TRBJ1-6	.	TRBD1	TGTGCCAGCTCCAAAAGCGACAGGGGGTTTGGGAATTCACCCCTCCACTTT	CASSKSDRGFGNSPLHF
TRBV12-3/TRBV12-4	TRBJ2-5	.	.	TGTGCCAGCAGTTTAGGGGGGTGGCGGGGAGGAGAGACCCAGTACTTC	CASSLGGWRGGETQYF
TRBV5-6	TRBJ2-2	.	TRBD1	TGTGCCAGCAGCCCCGGGACAGGGATCACCGGGGAGCTGTTTTTT	CASSPGTGITGELFF
TRBV15	TRBJ2-3	few	.	TGTGCCACCAGCAGAGCCTCCGGAGGCCCCACAGATACGCAGTATTTT	CATSRASGGPTDTQYF
TRBV12-3/TRBV12-4	TRBJ2-3	few	.	TGTGCCAGCAATGGGGGGGGGCCTACAGATACGCAGTATTTT	CASNGGGPTDTQYF
TRBV19	TRBJ1-6	.	TRBD1	TGTGCCAGTAGTACCGGACAGGGAGGCGTCGGTGGGAGTAATTCACCCCTCCACTTT	CASSTGQGGVGGSNSPLHF
TRBV11-2	TRBJ2-2	.	TRBD2	TGTGCCAGCAGCAACCCGCCGGCTAGCGGGAACACCGGGGAGCTGTTTTTT	CASSNPPASGNTGELFF
TRBV28	TRBJ1-1	.	.	TGTGCCAGCGTCGCGGACGGGTTGAACACTGAAGCTTTCTTT	CASVADGLNTEAFF
TRBV20-1	TRBJ1-2	few	.	TGCAGTGCTAGAGATCGGGGGGACCCCGGAGACTATGGCTACACCTTC	CSARDRGDPGDYGYTF
TRBV28	TRBJ2-5	few	.	TGTGCCAGCAGTCCGGGACTGTTCCAAGAGACCCAGTACTTC	CASSPGLFQETQYF
TRBV5-5	TRBJ2-5	many	.	TGTGCCAGCAGCTTGTTTAGTAGCGGCCAAGAGACCCAGTACTTC	CASSLFSSGQETQYF
TRBV20-1	TRBJ2-2	.	TRBD1	TGCAGTGCTAGTAGAGGACAGGGGACGAACACCGGGGAGCTGTTTTTT	CSASRGQGTNTGELFF
TRBV7-8	TRBJ2-5	few	.	TGTGCCAGCAGCACCAGTGGGGCAAACAAAAGCCTATACTTC	CASSTSGANKSLYF
TRBV20-1	TRBJ2-3	few	TRBD1	TGCAGTGCTAGAGATTATAGTCCTCGGGACAGGGGGCGATTCGATATGTATTTT	CSARDYSPRDRGRFDMYF
TRBV5-1	TRBJ2-5	few	TRBD2	TGCGCCAGCAGCCAAGGGACTAGCGGGAGTGGGGGCCAAGAGACCCAGTACTTC	CASSQGTSGSGGQETQYF
TRBV11-3	TRBJ1-1	few	.	TGTGCCAGCAGCTCTGGTGATCCGGACACTGAAGCTTTCTTT	CASSSGDPDTEAFF
TRBV7-2	TRBJ2-7	.	.	TGTGCCAGCAGCTTAGCCCGGGACTGGGACTACGAGCAGTACTTC	CASSLARDWDYEQYF
TRBV18	TRBJ2-5	.	.	TGTGCCAGCTCCCTAGGACTCCCGGCGGGGGAGACCCAGTACTTC	CASSLGLPAGETQYF
TRBV9	TRBJ2-1	.	TRBD2	TGTGCCAGCAGCGTGGAAAGCGGGAGATATGATGAGCAGTTCTTC	CASSVESGRYDEQFF
TRBV21-1	TRBJ2-7	few	.	TGTGCCCAGGGACGGGGCGTATACGAGCAGTACTTC	CAQGRGVYEQYF
TRBV11-3	TRBJ1-2	.	.	TGTGCCAGCAGCTTAATTGGGGGTGACTATGGCTACACCTTC	CASSLIGGDYGYTF
TRBV6-5	TRBJ2-7	.	TRBD1	TGTGCCAGCAGTTACTCGGACAGGGGGCAGTACGAGCAGTACTTC	CASSYSDRGQYEQYF
TRBV24-1	TRBJ1-5	many	.	TGTGCCACCAGTGGTGGCGGGTCCAATCAGCCCCAGCATTTT	CATSGGGSNQPQHF
TRBV6-6	TRBJ1-2	.	TRBD1	TGTGCCAGCAGAGACAGGGGGGGCTATGGCTACACCTTC	CASRDRGGYGYTF
TRBV6-5	TRBJ2-1	.	.	TGTGCCAGCAGTTTAGCGGGACTAGGGGGCGATGAGCAGTTCTTC	CASSLAGLGGDEQFF
TRBV20-1	TRBJ2-3	.	.	TGCAGTGCTAGTGTAGGGGGATCCGGCACAGATACGCAGTATTTT	CSASVGGSGTDTQYF
TRBV7-9	TRBJ2-7	few	.	TGTGCCAGCACCGTGGACACGGGGTACGAGCAGTACTTC	CASTVDTGYEQYF
TRBV5-4	TRBJ2-3	.	.	TGTGCCAGCAGCTCGGGGGTGAGGGTAACTAGCACAGATACGCAGTATTTT	CASSSGVRVTSTDTQYF
TRBV20-1	TRBJ2-3	.	.	TGCAGTGCTAACCCAGTGAATACGCAGTATTTT	CSANPVNTQYF
TRBV6-1	TRBJ1-3	.	.	TGTGCCAGCAGCACGACGGCAACTGGAAACACCATATATTTT	CASSTTATGNTIYF
TRBV25-1	TRBJ2-1	once	.	TGTGCCAGCACTCTAGGGGGACTCGGCTACAATGAGCAGTTCTTC	CASTLGGLGYNEQFF
TRBV20-1	TRBJ2-5	few	TRBD2	TGCAGTGCTGAAAAGCGGGGTCAAGAGACCCAGTACTTC	CSAEKRGQETQYF
TRBV20-1	TRBJ1-1	few	TRBD1	TGCAGTGCCCTAACAGGGGGCTACACTGAAGCTTTCTTT	CSALTGGYTEAFF
TRBV6-6	TRBJ1-1	.	.	TGTGCCAGCAGTTACGTGGGATACACTGAAGCTTTCTTT	CASSYVGYTEAFF